These 16 T cell receptor beta chains came from one sample sequenced in a study of vaccination effects on CD4 cells after COVID-19. With the ViraFEST assay, the study expanded antigen-specific CD4+ T cells using viral peptide pools, then sequenced them. CD4+ T cell isolation took place after 10 days of culture. Previously uninfected by SARS-CoV-2, the vaccine recipients also showed negative nucleocapsid antibodies. No antigen has been identified for these receptors. Produced via immunoSEQ multiplex PCR; TCRdb's table is partial and in-frame only. Among roughly 21,000 clones listed, about 69% were seen once. The sequencing here drew on CD4+ T cells from PBMCs cultured with HCoV-NL63 spike peptides, taken before COVID-19 vaccination. These receptors were taken from a human donor who received a COVID-19 vaccine.

The gene calls are TRBV9 and TRBJ2-1, with 9 bases aligning to TRBD2. Trimming at V came to 3 bases and at J to 7 bases, leaving 2 bases not matched to a gene. This CDR3 has 13 amino acids. Germline assignment: CDR1 SGDLS and CDR2 YYNGEE. CDR3 loop: CASSGGRGNEQFF. The CDR3 DNA sequence: TGTGCCAGCAGCGGCGGGAGGGGGAATGAGCAGTTCTTC.

In its sample, this clone was seen once. The chain uses TRBV12-3 or TRBV12-4 and TRBJ2-1, with D perhaps matching TRBD2 (7 bases). Trimming cost V 1 base and J 9 bases, with 10 bases left between them. CDR3 length: 13 amino acids. CDR3 sequence reads: CASSLGGGGEQFF. CDR3 DNA sequence: TGTGCCAGCAGTTTAGGAGGGGGGGGTGAGCAGTTCTTC.

This clone has a handful of counts. The gene calls are TRBV14 and TRBJ2-5, with no clear D. Germline V gene lookup returns CDR1 SGHDN and CDR2 FVKESK. V was cut by 5 bases and J by 4 bases, with 11 bases left in between. This CDR3 is 13 amino acids long. For the CDR3, the DNA is TGTGCCAGCAGCAATTATTTGGGAGAGACCCAGTACTTC. It encodes CASSNYLGETQYF.

The CDR3 reads CATSRARAGGSETQYF. Written as DNA, the CDR3 is TGTGCCACCAGCAGAGCGAGGGCAGGGGGTTCGGAGACCCAGTACTTC. The V and J genes are TRBV15 and TRBJ2-5; TRBD1 matches at 7 bases. This CDR3 contains 16 residues. Trimming at V came to 1 base and at J to 5 bases, leaving 10 bases not matched to a gene. Germline V lookup: CDR1 LNHNV, CDR2 YYDKDF (reference sequence).

The chain has TRBV19 and TRBJ2-2, with 10 bases identical to TRBD2. The germline V gene has CDR1 LNHDA and CDR2 SQIVND (reference sequence). Unmatched junction bases numbered 6, after V lost 1 base and J lost 4 bases. CDR3 length equals 17 residues. The CDR3 reads CASSIGVSGRFTGELFF. The CDR3 bases are TGTGCCAGTAGTATAGGGGTTAGCGGGAGGTTCACCGGGGAGCTGTTTTTT.

This clone appeared once. A junction boundary mismatches the germline segment, possibly from a read error. This chain uses TRBV7-4 with TRBJ1-1; unclear D gene. The CDR3 contains 11 residues. CDR1 and CDR2 from the germline V gene are SGHVT and SQSDAQ. CDR3 in DNA: TGTGCCAGCAGCAGAACGTCGGCCTTTCTCTTT. This gives the protein CASSRTSAFLF. Combining the CDR3 with reference TRBV7-4 and TRBJ1-1 gives the whole variable domain GAGVSQSPRYKVAKRGRDVALRCDSISGHVTLYWYRQTLGQGSEVLTYSQSDAQRDKSGRPSGRFSAERPERSVSTLKIQRTEQGDSAVYLCASSRTSAFLFGQGTRLTVV.

The genes are TRBV18 and TRBJ1-2; the D gene is possibly TRBD1 (5 bases). V lost 3 bases to trimming and J lost 4 bases, with 9 bases between them. This CDR3 is built from 13 residues. Germline V gene sequence: CDR1 KGHSH, CDR2 LQKENI. CDR3 sequence: CASSPGGGYGYTF. CDR3 DNA sequence: TGTGCCAGCTCACCGGGGGGTGGCTATGGCTACACCTTC.

This clone was counted between two and nine times. This chain connects TRBV30 to TRBJ1-3; no clear D. Germline lookup yields CDR1 GTSNPN and CDR2 SVGIG (reference sequence). Trimming left V 2 bases short and J 0 bases short, with 8 bases between. This CDR3 contains 14 residues. The CDR3 spells CAWSPRNSGNTIYF. The DNA for the CDR3 is TGTGCCTGGAGTCCCAGGAACTCTGGAAACACCATATATTTT.

The V gene is TRBV4-1, the J gene TRBJ2-7, with 8 bases that match TRBD2. The CDR3 length is 14 residues. Losses at the gene ends were 2 bases for V and 4 bases for J; bases not matched to a gene: 4. Germline V gene sequence: CDR1 MGHRA, CDR2 YSYEKL. The CDR3 sequence: CASSQQGLAYEQYF. The CDR3 coding sequence is TGCGCCAGCAGCCAACAAGGACTAGCATACGAGCAGTACTTC.

The chain uses TRBV4-2 and TRBJ2-1, with a weak D call TRBD2 (6 bases). CDR1 and CDR2 (germline): LGHNA, YNFKEQ. V lost 4 bases and J lost 8, with 12 bases in between. This CDR3 has 13 residues. The CDR3 bases are TGTGCCAGCAGCCCCAGAGGCGGGGATGAGCAGTTCTTC. As protein: CASSPRGGDEQFF.

The chain is built from TRBV3-1 (or the pseudogene TRBV3-2) and TRBJ1-1; perhaps TRBD1 as D (5 bases). Germline lookup yields CDR1 LGHDT and CDR2 YNNKEL (reference sequence). The CDR3 runs 14 residues. Trimming cost V 1 base and J 4 bases, with 10 bases left between them. The CDR3 coding sequence is TGTGCCAGCAGCCAAGCTGCCGGGGGCACTGAAGCTTTCTTT. Amino acids: CASSQAAGGTEAFF.

The genes are TRBV9 and TRBJ1-3; D unresolved. The germline V and J ends were trimmed by 0 bases and 1 base, with 8 bases remaining between them. Germline assignment: CDR1 SGDLS and CDR2 YYNGEE. There are 15 residues in the CDR3. The CDR3 loop is CASSVDGVSGNTIYF. The CDR3 nucleotides are TGTGCCAGCAGCGTAGACGGGGTTTCTGGAAACACCATATATTTT.

The V call is TRBV20-1, the J call TRBJ1-2; TRBD1 aligns across 9 bases. With V trimmed by 3 bases and J by 4 bases, 6 bases remained unmatched. CDR3 length equals 14 residues. The germline V gene encodes CDR1 DFQATT and CDR2 SNEGSKA (reference sequence). CDR3 nucleotides: TGCAGTGCTAGTCGGACAGGGGTAGGCTATGGCTACACCTTC. Translated: CSASRTGVGYGYTF.

V usage is TRBV30 and J usage is TRBJ2-3; D perhaps matches TRBD2 (5 bases). Trimming took 4 bases from V and 4 from J, leaving 12 bases between them. The germline gives CDR1 GTSNPN, CDR2 SVGIG (reference sequence). The CDR3 runs to 13 residues. The CDR3 DNA follows: TGTGCCTGGACCCAGGCCGGGGCAGATACGCAGTATTTT. Its protein product is CAWTQAGADTQYF.

The chain is built from TRBV19 and TRBJ2-5, with 8 bases aligning to TRBD1. The CDR3 loop spans 14 amino acids. Trimming at V came to 6 bases and at J to 5 bases, leaving 8 bases not matched to a gene. Germline V gives CDR1 LNHDA, CDR2 SQIVND (reference sequence). DNA of the CDR3: TGTGCCAGTAGCACAGGGGGAGGTGGGGAGACCCAGTACTTC. It codes for CASSTGGGGETQYF.

The V gene is TRBV5-5, the J gene TRBJ1-2; D is unclear. Germline V gene sequence: CDR1 SGHKS, CDR2 YYEKEE (reference sequence). The CDR3 is 15 amino acids. The V end was cut by 4 bases, the J end by 1 base, with 14 bases between. As DNA, the CDR3 is TGTGCCAGCAGCCTAAGGACCGTCGGTAACTATGGCTACACCTTC. Translation: CASSLRTVGNYGYTF.